This T cell receptor beta chain is from a study of blood T cell repertoires in COVID-19. As for the study in general: Spain, Italy and the United States supplied samples that represented acute and convalescent COVID-19. Sources were T cells, B-cell-depleted T cells, or PBMCs; the material itself was cDNA or gDNA.

V lost 0 bases, J lost 0 bases, and 8 bases lay in between. CDR1 and CDR2 from the germline V gene are MGHRA and YSYEKL. CDR3 length: 16 amino acids. Authors' analysis steps: Nucleated cell number was recorded as an estimate derived from reference gene primer amplification. Sequencing used immunoSEQ multiplex PCR; TCRdb keeps in-frame clones, though not all of them. The V and J calls and clone size come from that table; D and trimming were worked out from the DNA. The data hold under 100,000 clones, with around 86% observed a single time. The sequenced sample was peripheral blood. V is TRBV4-1 and J is TRBJ1-4, with D tentatively TRBD1 (5 bases). The source of this sequence is a woman in her 70s with acute or convalescent COVID-19. The CDR3 coding sequence is TGCGCCAGCAGCCAAGACAGGGCCTCAACTAATGAAAAACTGTTTTTT. This codes for CASSQDRASTNEKLFF.